One sample yielded the 18 T cell receptor beta chains listed below, sequenced in a study of shared clonotypes between healthy human individuals (dated by TCRdb to about 2020). Library preparation employed the immunoSEQ multiplex PCR assay. In its TCRdb copy, this immuneACCESS table keeps in-frame sequences only and misses some clones. Where compared with another copy, unresolved V genes explain less than half of these, and the others have no known cause. The sample table shows around 1.5 million clones, and approximately 98% are seen once. Approximately 0.44% of the sample comes from the top ten. The sample was naive CD4+ T cells sorted from blood. The cell subset or site label corresponds to: CD45RA+ positively selected. The receptors shown here come from a man under 40 in good health.

This chain connects TRBV15 to TRBJ2-1; D not certain. V was clipped by 0 bases and J by 10 bases, with 10 bases between them. CDR3 length: 13 amino acids. Per germline, CDR1 LNHNV and CDR2 YYDKDF (reference sequence). This chain's CDR3 is CATSRDIKEEQFF. The CDR3 nucleotides read TGTGCCACCAGCAGAGATATTAAAGAAGAGCAGTTCTTC. The whole variable domain, filled in from reference TRBV15 and TRBJ2-1, reads DAMVIQNPRYQVTQFGKPVTLSCSQTLNHNVMYWYQQKSSQAPKLLFHYYDKDFNNEADTPDNFQSRRPNTSFCFLDIRSPGLGDTAMYLCATSRDIKEEQFFGPGTRLTVL.

V and J are TRBV4-2 and TRBJ2-1; 9 nucleotides align to TRBD2. Looked up from germline, CDR1 is LGHNA and CDR2 is YNFKEQ. With 1 base clipped from V and 8 bases from J, the junction kept 12 bases outside the gene matches. CDR3 length: 17 residues. In DNA form, the CDR3 reads TGTGCCAGCAGCCAAGTCGAGGGCGGGAGGGCCATCGATGAGCAGTTCTTC. This translates into CASSQVEGGRAIDEQFF.

V gene TRBV4-3 combines with J gene TRBJ1-2; TRBD1 is a possible D gene (5 bases). This CDR3 comprises 13 residues. Trimming took off 2 bases at V and 5 bases at J, with 9 bases between the two ends. Germline CDR1 LGHNA, CDR2 YSLEER. The CDR3 here is CASSQTGGYGYTF. Written as DNA, the CDR3 is TGCGCCAGCAGCCAAACCGGGGGATATGGCTACACCTTC.

Points on this clone: Within the sample, other DNA sequences also encode this same CDR3. V and J are TRBV9 and TRBJ2-7; D may correspond to TRBD1 or TRBD2 (5 bases each). The CDR3 spans 14 residues. Germline-derived CDR1 and CDR2 are SGDLS and YYNGEE. V was pared by 2 bases and J by 0 bases, with 9 bases between. The CDR3 DNA is TGTGCCAGCAGCGTTTCCGGGACCTCCTACGAGCAGTACTTC. Translated, it gives CASSVSGTSYEQYF.

The chain is built from TRBV6-5 and TRBJ2-2; 9 nucleotides match TRBD1. CDR1 is MNHEY, CDR2 SVGAGI, per germline. The CDR3 is made up of 14 amino acids. V was clipped by 7 bases and J by 7 bases; unmatched bases: 7. For the CDR3, the DNA is TGTGCCAGCAAGGGACAGGGATTTTTCGGGGAGCTGTTTTTT. This sequence encodes CASKGQGFFGELFF.

For this clone: Other DNA sequences in this sample translate to the same CDR3. This chain joins TRBV30 and TRBJ1-5; D not certain. Germline values: CDR1 GTSNPN, CDR2 SVGIG (reference sequence). V was shortened by 1 base and J by 4 bases, with 8 bases between the two germline ends. The CDR3 is made up of 13 amino acids. CDR3 sequence (DNA): TGTGCCTGGAGTGGATCCGCTAATCAGCCCCAGCATTTT. The encoded protein is CAWSGSANQPQHF.

The chain links TRBV9 to TRBJ1-5; unclear D gene. The germline V gene encodes CDR1 SGDLS and CDR2 YYNGEE. V shed 1 base and J shed 4 bases, with 9 bases lying between them. This CDR3 contains 14 residues. Here the CDR3 reads CASSVYTGNQPQHF. DNA of the CDR3: TGTGCCAGCAGCGTATACACGGGGAATCAGCCCCAGCATTTT. Full variable domain (outside the CDR3, taken from reference TRBV9 and TRBJ1-5): DSGVTQTPKHLITATGQRVTLRCSPRSGDLSVYWYQQSLDQGLQFLIQYYNGEERAKGNILERFSAQQFPDLHSELNLSSLELGDSALYFCASSVYTGNQPQHFGDGTRLSIL.

The chain is built from TRBV6-6 and TRBJ2-7; D might be TRBD1 or TRBD2, each matching 5 bases. CDR1 is MNHNY and CDR2 is SVGAGI in the germline V gene (reference sequence). The CDR3 is 14 residues long. The ends were cut back, 7 bases at V and 0 bases at J, with 13 bases in the middle. The DNA for the CDR3 is TGTGCCAGCAAACCGGGACGGGACTCCTACGAGCAGTACTTC. It yields the protein CASKPGRDSYEQYF.

The chain carries TRBV18 and TRBJ2-1; 7 nucleotides align to TRBD2. From germline, CDR1 is KGHSH and CDR2 LQKENI. There are 14 residues in the CDR3. V lost 5 bases to trimming and J lost 6 bases; unmatched junction nucleotides: 7. CDR3 loop: CASSLEVAGNEQFF. The CDR3 coding sequence is TGTGCCAGCTCATTAGAGGTAGCGGGCAATGAGCAGTTCTTC.

The J gene is TRBJ1-5, the V gene TRBV2; TRBD1 might be the D (5 bases). Germline V CDR1 and CDR2: SNHLY, FYNNEI. This CDR3 region has 13 residues. The germline V and J ends were trimmed by 10 bases and 3 bases, with 13 bases remaining between them. The CDR3 spells CAIARESNQPQHF. The CDR3 DNA reads as TGTGCCATCGCCAGGGAGTCCAATCAGCCCCAGCATTTT. The full variable domain, with the rest looked up from reference TRBV2 and TRBJ1-5, is EPEVTQTPSHQVTQMGQEVILRCVPISNHLYFYWYRQILGQKVEFLVSFYNNEISEKSEIFDDQFSVERPDGSNFTLKIRSTKLEDSAMYFCAIARESNQPQHFGDGTRLSIL.

The chain employs TRBV6-5 and TRBJ1-3, with a weak D call TRBD1 (6 bases). The V end was cut by 0 bases, the J end by 1 base, with 10 bases between. Germline V gene lookup returns CDR1 MNHEY and CDR2 SVGAGI. The CDR3 extends over 16 amino acids. The CDR3 coding sequence is TGTGCCAGCAGTTACTCGTGGGGGGCATCTGGAAACACCATATATTTT. Its translation is CASSYSWGASGNTIYF.

The chain combines TRBV9 with TRBJ2-1, with D possibly matching TRBD2 (5 bases). This CDR3 comprises 15 residues. CDR1 and CDR2 from the germline V gene are SGDLS and YYNGEE. Trimming took off 2 bases at V and 5 bases at J, with 14 bases between the two ends. The CDR3 nucleotides read TGTGCCAGCAGCGTGACCGGGAAGGGAGACAATGAGCAGTTCTTC. Translation: CASSVTGKGDNEQFF.

The chain couples TRBV6-6 to TRBJ2-7; 13 nucleotides agree with TRBD2. Per germline, CDR1 MNHNY and CDR2 SVGAGI (reference sequence). The junction had 4 bases not matched to a gene; V was cut back by 6 bases and J by 2 bases. The CDR3 contains 15 residues. The CDR3 sequence: CASRQTSGRAYEQYF. Written as DNA, the CDR3 is TGTGCCAGCAGACAAACTAGCGGGAGGGCCTACGAGCAGTACTTC.

The rearrangement uses TRBV9 and TRBJ2-7, with D unclear. Per germline, CDR1 SGDLS and CDR2 YYNGEE. The length of the CDR3 is 13 residues. V shed 3 bases and J shed 2 bases, with 9 bases lying between them. CDR3 sequence reads: CASSAHDAYEQYF. The CDR3 DNA follows: TGTGCCAGCAGCGCCCATGACGCCTACGAGCAGTACTTC.

This rearrangement joins TRBV4-1 to TRBJ2-7, with D possibly being TRBD1 (6 bases). The CDR3 has 14 amino acids. CDR1 and CDR2 (germline): MGHRA, YSYEKL. Trimming removed 1 base at V and 3 bases at J, with 10 bases between. The CDR3 DNA reads TGCGCCAGCAGCCAAGTAGGGGGTGTCTACGAGCAGTACTTC. As protein: CASSQVGGVYEQYF.

V and J are TRBV27 and TRBJ2-3; D unresolved. This CDR3 comprises 15 residues. Germline V gives CDR1 MNHEY, CDR2 SMNVEV (reference sequence). V lost 3 bases to trimming and J lost 0 bases, with 10 bases between them. CDR3 sequence (DNA): TGTGCCAGCAGTTTCTTGGCGAAAAGCACAGATACGCAGTATTTT. Protein: CASSFLAKSTDTQYF.

This chain joins TRBV7-3 and TRBJ1-1; no clear D gene. Germline CDR1 and CDR2: SGHTA and FQGTGA. The CDR3 is made up of 13 amino acids. V was trimmed by 5 bases and J by 5 bases, leaving 12 bases between them. The CDR3, as DNA: TGTGCCAGCAGCACAAGGCCCGGGACTGAAGCTTTCTTT. This encodes CASSTRPGTEAFF.

The chain couples TRBV5-3 to TRBJ2-7, with D possibly called TRBD1 or TRBD2 (5 bases each). TRBV5-3 is an open reading frame, and its role is uncertain. Trimming stripped 2 bases from V and 3 bases from J, with 12 bases between. This CDR3 region has 14 residues. The DNA of the CDR3 is TGTGCCAGAAGCTTCAGAGGGACCCTCTACGAGCAGTACTTC. Translated: CARSFRGTLYEQYF.